The TCR beta chain under discussion was sequenced for a study of blood T cells in healthy people across ages. This clonotype was counted many times. A much larger clone lies one base from this, so it may be a read error. A sample-barcoded 5' primer and a J-beta primer mix were used in a second PCR of roughly 7 to 11 cycles. TCRdb itself ran the 5' RACE reads through MiXCR, one entry per CDR3 protein. The sample consists of about 590,000 distinct CDR3 sequences, 25% to 30% of them appearing once. This CDR3 region has 15 residues. Deletions cut 1 base from V and 3 bases from J, with 13 bases between. The germline V gene has CDR1 SGHTA and CDR2 FQGNSA.

The V and J genes are TRBV7-2 and TRBJ2-7; D ambiguous. The clonotype originates from a woman older than 75 in good health. The sequencing input was blood. CDR3 sequence: CASSLEGEWGYEQYF. The CDR3 DNA reads TGTGCCAGCAGCTTAGAAGGTGAATGGGGCTACGAGCAGTACTTC.